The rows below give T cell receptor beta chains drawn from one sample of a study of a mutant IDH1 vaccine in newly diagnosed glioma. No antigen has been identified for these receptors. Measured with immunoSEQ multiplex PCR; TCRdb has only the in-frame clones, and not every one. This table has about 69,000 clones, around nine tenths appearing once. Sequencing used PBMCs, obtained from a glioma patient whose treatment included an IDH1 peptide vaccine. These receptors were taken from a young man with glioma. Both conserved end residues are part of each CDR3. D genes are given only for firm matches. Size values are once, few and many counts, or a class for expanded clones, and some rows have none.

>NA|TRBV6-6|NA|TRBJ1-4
CASSYSTGTPPEKLFF
TGTGCCAGCAGTTACTCAACCGGGACACCGCCCGAAAAACTGTTTTTT
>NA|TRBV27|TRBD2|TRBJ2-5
CASSLGREGPMGTQYF
TGTGCCAGCAGTTTAGGGCGGGAGGGGCCTATGGGGACCCAGTACTTC
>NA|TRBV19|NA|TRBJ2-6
CASSTPRGAGANVLTF
TGTGCCAGTAGTACCCCCCGAGGAGCTGGGGCCAACGTCCTGACTTTC
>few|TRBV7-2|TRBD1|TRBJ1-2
CASSLTRDSRRVYGYTF
TGTGCCAGCAGCTTAACCCGGGACAGCCGGCGCGTCTATGGCTACACCTTC
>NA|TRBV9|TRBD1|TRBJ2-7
CASSAHTGDRGRHEQYF
TGTGCCAGCAGCGCCCACACGGGGGACAGGGGCAGACACGAGCAGTACTTC
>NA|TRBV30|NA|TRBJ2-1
CAWSGDSSYNEQFF
TGTGCCTGGAGCGGGGACTCGTCCTACAATGAGCAGTTCTTC
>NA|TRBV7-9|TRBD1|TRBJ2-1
CASSLKLGQGDEQFF
TGTGCCAGCAGCTTAAAACTGGGACAGGGCGATGAGCAGTTCTTC
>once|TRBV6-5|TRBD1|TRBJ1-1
CASSTDRGNTEAFF
TGTGCCAGCAGCACGGACAGGGGGAACACTGAAGCTTTCTTT
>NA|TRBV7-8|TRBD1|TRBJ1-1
CASSTRTGVLIFTEAFF
TGTGCCAGCAGCACCCGGACAGGGGTCCTTATTTTCACTGAAGCTTTCTTT
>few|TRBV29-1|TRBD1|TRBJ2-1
CSALPGQGYEQFF
TGCAGCGCACTCCCGGGACAGGGGTATGAGCAGTTCTTC
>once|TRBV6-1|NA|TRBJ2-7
CASSASGTYEQYF
TGTGCCAGCAGTGCCAGCGGCACCTACGAGCAGTACTTC
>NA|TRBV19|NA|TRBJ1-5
CATQEGGNQPQHF
TGTGCCACCCAAGAAGGTGGCAATCAGCCCCAGCATTTT
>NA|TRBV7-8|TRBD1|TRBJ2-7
CASSLVGDSVTYEQYF
TGTGCCAGCAGCTTAGTGGGGGACAGTGTCACCTACGAGCAGTACTTC
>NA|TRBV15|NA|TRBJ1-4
CATSRDYTEGEKLFF
TGTGCCACCAGCAGAGATTATACGGAGGGGGAAAAACTGTTTTTT
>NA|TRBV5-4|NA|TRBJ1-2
CASSLAKNYGYTF
TGTGCCAGCAGCTTAGCGAAAAACTATGGCTACACCTTC
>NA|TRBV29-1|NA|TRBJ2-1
CSVAPGRYNEQFF
TGCAGCGTTGCCCCCGGGAGATACAATGAGCAGTTCTTC
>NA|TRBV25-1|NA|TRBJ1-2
CASSEPRPGNYGYTF
TGTGCCAGCAGTGAACCTCGCCCGGGGAACTATGGCTACACCTTC
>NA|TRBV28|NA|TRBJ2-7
CASRSAGEQYF
TGTGCCAGCAGAAGTGCTGGGGAGCAGTACTTC